These 22 T cell receptor beta chains came from one sample sequenced in a study of T cells in Graves' hyperthyroidism and ophthalmopathy. Regions amplified from RNA transcripts were the TCR beta CDR3 regions. TCR CDR3 regions were first amplified by RT-PCR with HTBI primers. MiXCR was run by TCRdb on the multiplex PCR reads, yielding one entry per CDR3 protein. This sample has roughly 740,000 distinct CDR3 sequences, with about 15% found just once. Sequencing was performed on blood. The receptors stem from a young man with Graves' hyperthyroidism.

The chain is built from TRBV7-9 and TRBJ2-2, with D possibly matching TRBD1 (5 bases). The V gene lost 11 bases and the J gene lost 6 bases, with 22 bases spanning the gap. CDR1 is SEHNR, CDR2 FQNEAQ, per germline (reference sequence). The CDR3 totals 15 residues. This chain's CDR3 is CAAGLSKDNPGELFF. CDR3 sequence (DNA): TGTGCCGCTGGTCTTAGTAAGGACAATCCCGGGGAGCTGTTTTTT.

The CDR3 protein is CASSTGGGTNYGYTF. The CDR3 nucleotides read TGTGCCAGCAGCACCGGGGGCGGGACGAACTATGGCTACACCTTC. The J gene is TRBJ1-2, the V gene TRBV28; TRBD1 is a possible D gene (6 bases). V was trimmed by 6 bases and J by 2 bases, leaving 16 bases between them. Per germline, CDR1 MDHEN and CDR2 SYDVKM. The CDR3 runs 15 residues.

This clonotype was seen only a few times. V is TRBV6-1 and J is TRBJ2-1; the D call may be TRBD1 or TRBD2 (5 bases each). Trimming shortened V by 7 bases and J by 5 bases, and 21 bases separated the two germline ends. Per germline, CDR1 MNHNS and CDR2 SASEGT. The CDR3 covers 16 residues. The CDR3 nucleotides are TGTGCCAGCACTCCCTCTCTCGGGGCCGCCAACAATGAGCAGTTCTTC. Its translation is CASTPSLGAANNEQFF.

The genes are TRBV6-1 and TRBJ1-5; a possible D gene is TRBD1 (5 bases). Germline V CDR1 and CDR2: MNHNS, SASEGT. V lost 1 base and J lost 6, with 13 bases in between. The CDR3 extends over 15 amino acids. The DNA of the CDR3 is TGTGCCAGCAGTGAAGTCAGCGCAGGGACTCAGCCCCAGCATTTT. It translates to CASSEVSAGTQPQHF.

This clonotype was picked up a small number of times. The chain carries TRBV7-2 and TRBJ2-2, with D unclear. Trimming stripped 4 bases from V and 5 bases from J, with 8 bases between. The V gene's germline CDR1 is SGHTA and CDR2 FQGNSA. The CDR3 has 13 amino acids. The CDR3 sequence is CASSSYGTGELFF. The CDR3 bases are TGTGCCAGCAGCTCCTACGGAACCGGGGAGCTGTTTTTT.

This clonotype was detected many times. The rearrangement joins TRBV6-1 to TRBJ2-1; either TRBD1 or TRBD2 may supply D (5 bases each). Deletions cut 6 bases from V and 4 bases from J, with 10 bases between. The CDR3 covers 13 residues. Germline CDR1 MNHNS, CDR2 SASEGT. In nucleotides, the CDR3 is TGTGCCAGCAGGGGGGACGGTTACAATGAGCAGTTCTTC. Translated: CASRGDGYNEQFF.

V usage is TRBV6-2 or TRBV6-3 and J usage is TRBJ2-5, with 9 positions matching TRBD2. This CDR3 comprises 16 residues. Germline trimming cut 5 bases from V and 0 bases from J; bases unmatched to any gene: 7. Per germline, CDR1 MNHEY and CDR2 SVGEGT. The CDR3 spells CASSDLAGLYQETQYF. The CDR3 coding sequence is TGTGCCAGCAGTGACCTAGCGGGATTGTACCAAGAGACCCAGTACTTC.

The chain couples TRBV20-1 to TRBJ2-7; maybe TRBD2 (6 bases). CDR1 is DFQATT, CDR2 SNEGSKA, per germline (reference sequence). The CDR3 runs 15 residues. The V end lost 3 bases, the J end lost 0 bases, and 15 bases lay between the germline ends. CDR3 sequence: CSARPGTQSSYEQYF. In nucleotides, the CDR3 is TGCAGTGCTAGGCCCGGGACTCAGAGCTCCTACGAGCAGTACTTC.

This clonotype has at least ten counts. CDR3 amino acids: CASSPRQGTEQFF. CDR3 DNA sequence: TGCGCCAGCAGCCCCAGACAGGGCACTGAGCAGTTCTTC. The gene calls are TRBV5-1 and TRBJ2-1; 7 bases agree with TRBD1. Trimming cost V 4 bases and J 9 bases; bases outside gene matches: 7. Germline V CDR1 and CDR2: SGHRS, YFSETQ. The length of the CDR3 is 13 residues.

This clonotype was counted only a few times. The chain carries TRBV7-8 and TRBJ1-5, with D tentatively TRBD1 (5 bases). In germline, CDR1 is SGHVS, CDR2 FQNEAQ. The CDR3 covers 15 residues. Trimming left V 5 bases short and J 1 base short, with 12 bases between. The CDR3: CASSRVGGSNQPQHF. DNA for the CDR3: TGTGCCAGCAGCAGGGTCGGGGGGAGCAATCAGCCCCAGCATTTT.

DNA for the CDR3: TGTGCCAGCAGCCAGACAGTGTTCTACGAGCAGTACTTC. It specifies CASSQTVFYEQYF. V is TRBV7-2 and J is TRBJ2-7, with TRBD1 as a possible D gene (5 bases). CDR1 and CDR2 from the germline V gene are SGHTA and FQGNSA. There are 13 residues in the CDR3. V shed 5 bases and J shed 3 bases, with 11 bases lying between them.

This sequence joins TRBV18 and TRBJ2-3; 11 bases line up with TRBD2. The CDR3 totals 14 residues. The V gene end was trimmed by 6 bases and the J gene end by 6 bases; junction bases not matched to a gene: 5. From germline, CDR1 is KGHSH and CDR2 LQKENI. The CDR3 spells CASSGTSGGDTQYF. In nucleotides, the CDR3 is TGTGCCAGCTCCGGGACTAGCGGCGGGGATACGCAGTATTTT.

There are a few counts of this clonotype. The chain combines TRBV2 with TRBJ1-4; TRBD1 matches 10 bases. The CDR3 sequence is 16 residues long. The germline gives CDR1 SNHLY, CDR2 FYNNEI. Unmatched junction bases numbered 6, after V lost 4 bases and J lost 4 bases. CDR3 nucleotides: TGTGCCAGCAGTGCAATGGACAGGGGGATTAATGAAAAACTGTTTTTT. Translated: CASSAMDRGINEKLFF.

The chain employs TRBV6-1 and TRBJ2-5; no clear D gene. CDR3 length: 15 residues. V was cut by 5 bases and J by 1 base, with 14 bases left in between. Germline CDR1 is MNHNS and CDR2 is SASEGT. CDR3 in amino acids: CASSSGPMAQETQYF. In nucleotides, the CDR3 is TGTGCCAGCAGTTCAGGACCCATGGCCCAAGAGACCCAGTACTTC.

The chain joins TRBV6-5 to TRBJ1-2; D perhaps matches TRBD1 (6 bases). CDR1 and CDR2 from the germline V gene are MNHEY and SVGAGI. Trimming took off 0 bases at V and 4 bases at J, with 15 bases between the two ends. This CDR3 spans 16 amino acids. CDR3 loop: CASSYSTGRGSYGYTF. Written as DNA, the CDR3 is TGTGCCAGCAGTTACTCTACGGGCAGGGGAAGCTATGGCTACACCTTC.

The V call is TRBV20-1, the J call TRBJ2-6; TRBD2 matches 10 bases. The CDR3 loop spans 17 amino acids. Trimming took 3 bases from V and 0 from J; bases not matched to a gene: 5. Looked up from germline, CDR1 is DFQATT and CDR2 is SNEGSKA (reference sequence). The CDR3 coding sequence is TGCAGTGCTAGGATAGCGGGAGGTAACTCTGGGGCCAACGTCCTGACTTTC. This codes for CSARIAGGNSGANVLTF.

This clonotype came up a few times. The V call is TRBV29-1, the J call TRBJ1-2; D might be TRBD1 (5 bases). Germline loops: CDR1 SQVTM, CDR2 ANQGSEA. The CDR3 spans 13 residues. V lost 7 bases, J lost 8 bases, and 20 bases lay in between. The CDR3: CSAPGAGFPGYTF. Written as DNA, the CDR3 is TGCAGCGCCCCCGGAGCAGGGTTCCCGGGCTACACCTTC. Complete variable domain (other parts from reference TRBV29-1 and TRBJ1-2): SAVISQKPSRDICQRGTSLTIQCQVDSQVTMMFWYRQQPGQSLTLIATANQGSEATYESGFVIDKFPISRPNLTFSTLTVSNMSPEDSSIYLCSAPGAGFPGYTFGSGTRLTVV.

As regards this clonotype: Relative to the germline gene, one junction end is altered; a read error may explain this. The chain employs TRBV10-3 and TRBJ2-1; TRBD2 matches 10 bases. This CDR3 has 17 residues. CDR1 and CDR2 from the germline V gene are ENHRY and SYGVKD. CDR3: CAISETLAGGGPYDQFF. In nucleotides, the CDR3 is TGTGCCATCAGTGAGACCTTAGCGGGAGGTGGCCCCTATGATCAGTTCTTC.

This clonotype was counted at least ten times. The rearrangement links TRBV6-2 or TRBV6-3 to TRBJ1-5; maybe TRBD1 (6 bases). The CDR3 extends over 13 amino acids. Germline CDR1 is MNHEY and CDR2 is SVGEGT. V was pared by 6 bases and J by 6 bases, with 12 bases between. In nucleotides, the CDR3 is TGTGCCAGCAGACTGCAGGGGAGTCAGCCCCAGCATTTT. It is translated as CASRLQGSQPQHF.

In its sample, this clonotype was seen many times. The chain uses TRBV27 and TRBJ1-6, with D unresolved. V lost 7 bases, J lost 7 bases, and 11 bases lay in between. Germline V gene sequence: CDR1 MNHEY, CDR2 SMNVEV (reference sequence). This CDR3 spans 13 amino acids. The CDR3 sequence is CASKWTGNSPLHF. The CDR3 region has the DNA TGTGCCAGCAAATGGACTGGGAATTCACCCCTCCACTTT.

The chain joins TRBV5-5 to TRBJ1-2; D uncertain. V was trimmed by 4 bases and J by 5 bases, leaving 18 bases between them. Germline V CDR1 and CDR2: SGHKS, YYEKEE (reference sequence). This CDR3 has 15 amino acids. The CDR3 is CASSLASYVLYGYTF. CDR3 coding DNA: TGTGCCAGCAGCCTGGCGTCGTACGTACTATATGGCTACACCTTC. Complete variable domain (other parts from reference TRBV5-5 and TRBJ1-2): DAGVTQSPTHLIKTRGQQVTLRCSPISGHKSVSWYQQVLGQGPQFIFQYYEKEERGRGNFPDRFSARQFPNYSSELNVNALLLGDSALYLCASSLASYVLYGYTFGSGTRLTVV.

The V and J genes are TRBV7-9 and TRBJ2-7; the D is unclear. The CDR3 contains 14 residues. The germline V gene has CDR1 SEHNR and CDR2 FQNEAQ (reference sequence). V was trimmed by 0 bases and J by 7 bases, leaving 13 bases between them. The CDR3 nucleotides are TGTGCCAGCAGCTTAGCGCCTAAGGAGTCGGAGCAGTACTTC. Translation: CASSLAPKESEQYF. Filled out from reference TRBV7-9 and TRBJ2-7, the complete variable domain reads DTGVSQNPRHKITKRGQNVTFRCDPISEHNRLYWYRQTLGQGPEFLTYFQNEAQLEKSRLLSDRFSAERPKGSFSTLEIQRTEQGDSAMYLCASSLAPKESEQYFGPGTRLTVT.